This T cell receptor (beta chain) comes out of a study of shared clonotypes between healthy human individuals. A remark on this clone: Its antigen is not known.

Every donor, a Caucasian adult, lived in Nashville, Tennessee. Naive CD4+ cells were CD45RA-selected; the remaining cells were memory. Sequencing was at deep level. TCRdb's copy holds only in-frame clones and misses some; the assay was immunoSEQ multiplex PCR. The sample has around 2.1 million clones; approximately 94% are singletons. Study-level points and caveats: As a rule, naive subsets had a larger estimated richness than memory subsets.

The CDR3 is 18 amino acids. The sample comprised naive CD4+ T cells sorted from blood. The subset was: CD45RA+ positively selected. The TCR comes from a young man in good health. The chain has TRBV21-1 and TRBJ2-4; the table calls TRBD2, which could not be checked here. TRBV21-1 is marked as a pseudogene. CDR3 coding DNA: TGTGCCAGCACCCCGCCGGGGCTAGCGGAGGAAGGCAAAAACATTCAGTACTTC. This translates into CASTPPGLAEEGKNIQYF.